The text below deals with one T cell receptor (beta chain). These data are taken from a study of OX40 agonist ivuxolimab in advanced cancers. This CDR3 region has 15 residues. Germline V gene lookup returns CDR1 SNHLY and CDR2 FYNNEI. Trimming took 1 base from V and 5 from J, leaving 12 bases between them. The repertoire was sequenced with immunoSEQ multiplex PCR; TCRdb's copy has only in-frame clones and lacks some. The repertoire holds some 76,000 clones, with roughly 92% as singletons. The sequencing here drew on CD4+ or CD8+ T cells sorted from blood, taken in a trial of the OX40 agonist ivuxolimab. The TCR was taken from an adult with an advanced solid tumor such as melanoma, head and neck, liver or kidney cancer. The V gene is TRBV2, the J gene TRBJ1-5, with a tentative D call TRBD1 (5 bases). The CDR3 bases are TGTGCCAGCAGTGAAGAGGGGTATGGCGATCAGCCCCAGCATTTT. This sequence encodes CASSEEGYGDQPQHF.